What follows are 5 T cell receptor beta chains derived from one specimen sequenced in a study of T cells after yellow fever vaccination. TCRdb passed the 5' RACE reads through MiXCR, listing each CDR3 protein once. Counted here are roughly 260,000 distinct CDR3 sequences, around 13% occurring once; the ten biggest clones make up around 0.55%. Sequenced here: CD4+ T cells sorted from PBMCs, sampled 45 days after the yellow fever booster vaccination. These receptors came from a man aged 25-40 years who received the YFV17D yellow fever vaccine.

J is TRBJ2-3 and V is TRBV5-6; no clear D gene. V dropped 4 bases and J dropped 4 bases, with 22 bases sitting between them. The germline V gene has CDR1 SGHDT and CDR2 YYEEEE. The CDR3 is 17 amino acids. The chain's CDR3 is CASSKTNRAFNPDTQYF. CDR3 nucleotides: TGTGCCAGCAGCAAGACCAACCGGGCCTTTAATCCAGATACGCAGTATTTT.

This clonotype turned up a few times. The genes are TRBV10-3 and TRBJ2-1, with D possibly matching TRBD1 (5 bases). Per germline, CDR1 ENHRY and CDR2 SYGVKD. CDR3 size: 13 residues. Trimming pared 8 bases from V and 5 bases from J, leaving 13 bases between. CDR3 region: CAIGAESHNEQFF. The CDR3 DNA sequence: TGTGCCATCGGGGCAGAAAGTCACAATGAGCAGTTCTTC.

CDR3 DNA: TGCAGTGCAACTGGACAGGACGAACGGGAGACCCAGTACTTC. Protein sequence: CSATGQDERETQYF. The rearrangement joins TRBV20-1 to TRBJ2-5, with TRBD1 matching over 7 bases. V was clipped by 6 bases and J by 5 bases; unmatched bases: 12. The CDR3 contains 14 residues. Germline lookup yields CDR1 DFQATT and CDR2 SNEGSKA (reference sequence).

The chain joins TRBV10-2 to TRBJ2-5, with 11 bases fitting TRBD2. Germline-derived CDR1 and CDR2 are WSHSY and SAAADI. The CDR3 is made up of 15 amino acids. The J segment lost 5 bases and the V segment lost 4 bases, leaving 6 bases of the junction unmatched. In DNA, the CDR3 is TGCGCCAGCAGTGGAGTAGCGGGAGGGCCGGAGACCCAGTACTTC. Translated, it gives CASSGVAGGPETQYF.

In this sample, this clonotype turned up a few times. V and J are TRBV20-1 and TRBJ2-1; 13 positions match TRBD2. From germline, CDR1 is DFQATT and CDR2 SNEGSKA (reference sequence). The junction had 5 bases not matched to a gene; V was cut back by 1 base and J by 8 bases. This CDR3 is built from 15 residues. The CDR3 DNA sequence: TGCAGTGCTAGAGGGACTAGCGGGAGTACAGATGAGCAGTTCTTC. It yields the protein CSARGTSGSTDEQFF.